The rows below give T cell receptor beta chains drawn from one sample of a study of OX40 agonist ivuxolimab in advanced cancers. TCRdb keeps only in-frame clones here, not all; method: immunoSEQ multiplex PCR. Here the sample spans about 22,000 clones, roughly 90% being singletons. Sequencing used CD4+ or CD8+ T cells sorted from blood, obtained in a trial of the OX40 agonist ivuxolimab. Every receptor here comes from an adult with an advanced solid tumor such as melanoma, head and neck, liver or kidney cancer. Each CDR3 is given with its conserved first and last residue. The D gene is left open where the match is weak. For some rows the clone size is stated as once, few or many, or as a class when expanded; others skip it.

size: .; J: TRBJ2-1; D: .; V: TRBV9; CDR3: CASSQIPSNEQFF; DNA: TGTGCCAGCAGTCAAATACCCTCCAATGAGCAGTTCTTC
size: .; J: TRBJ2-1; D: TRBD2; V: TRBV9; CDR3: CASSGDSGSTSNEQFF; DNA: TGTGCCAGCAGCGGGGATAGCGGGAGTACATCCAATGAGCAGTTCTTC
size: .; J: TRBJ2-1; D: .; V: TRBV27; CDR3: CASSTGVNEQFF; DNA: TGTGCCAGCAGTACGGGAGTAAATGAGCAGTTCTTC
size: .; J: TRBJ1-5; D: .; V: TRBV19; CDR3: CASSISLGSNQPQHF; DNA: TGTGCCAGTAGTATCTCGCTTGGTAGCAATCAGCCCCAGCATTTT
size: medium-sized; J: TRBJ2-7; D: TRBD2; V: TRBV11-2; CDR3: CASSLGLAGSRALEQYF; DNA: TGTGCCAGCAGCTTAGGTCTAGCGGGCTCCCGGGCGCTCGAGCAGTACTTC
size: .; J: TRBJ2-1; D: TRBD2; V: TRBV19; CDR3: CASTHIAGGNNEQFF; DNA: TGTGCCAGTACCCACATAGCGGGCGGGAACAATGAGCAGTTCTTC
size: .; J: TRBJ2-3; D: TRBD2; V: TRBV9; CDR3: CASSVEGRGTDTQYF; DNA: TGTGCCAGCAGCGTAGAGGGGCGGGGGACAGATACGCAGTATTTT
size: .; J: TRBJ2-5; D: TRBD1; V: TRBV4-1; CDR3: CASSQGTGDGETQYF; DNA: TGCGCCAGCAGCCAGGGGACAGGGGATGGAGAGACCCAGTACTTC
size: .; J: TRBJ2-2; D: .; V: TRBV5-3; CDR3: CASSLKPFTGELFF; DNA: TGTGCCAGCAGCTTGAAACCATTCACCGGGGAGCTGTTTTTT
size: .; J: TRBJ1-5; D: .; V: TRBV2; CDR3: CASSDGDTSNQPQHF; DNA: TGTGCCAGCAGTGACGGGGATACTAGCAATCAGCCCCAGCATTTT
size: .; J: TRBJ2-7; D: .; V: TRBV2; CDR3: CASLVGWFYEQYF; DNA: TGTGCCAGCTTAGTCGGATGGTTCTACGAGCAGTACTTC
size: .; J: TRBJ2-7; D: TRBD1; V: TRBV4-1; CDR3: CASSQSSGTAYEQYF; DNA: TGCGCCAGCAGCCAATCTTCCGGGACAGCCTACGAGCAGTACTTC
size: .; J: TRBJ2-7; D: TRBD1; V: TRBV4-3; CDR3: CASSLGTGTYEQYF; DNA: TGCGCCAGCAGCCTCGGGACAGGAACCTACGAGCAGTACTTC
size: .; J: TRBJ2-7; D: TRBD1; V: TRBV2; CDR3: CASQGAYEQYF; DNA: TGTGCCAGCCAGGGGGCTTACGAGCAGTACTTC
size: .; J: TRBJ2-1; D: TRBD1; V: TRBV28; CDR3: CASSFRGLRDNEQFF; DNA: TGTGCCAGCAGTTTTAGGGGGCTTCGAGACAATGAGCAGTTCTTC
size: few; J: TRBJ2-1; D: .; V: TRBV5-4; CDR3: CASSTAVTYNEQFF; DNA: TGTGCCAGCAGCACGGCGGTTACCTACAATGAGCAGTTCTTC
size: few; J: TRBJ2-7; D: .; V: TRBV7-9; CDR3: CASSPEAGDDEQYF; DNA: TGTGCCAGCAGCCCCGAAGCAGGGGACGACGAGCAGTACTTC
size: .; J: TRBJ2-1; D: .; V: TRBV20-1; CDR3: CSATRGNEQFF; DNA: TGCAGTGCTACCAGGGGTAATGAGCAGTTCTTC
size: .; J: TRBJ2-5; D: .; V: TRBV7-8; CDR3: CASSLVRGRVETQYF; DNA: TGTGCCAGCAGCTTAGTACGGGGGCGAGTGGAGACCCAGTACTTC
size: .; J: TRBJ1-3; D: .; V: TRBV4-1; CDR3: CASSQDEPSGNTIYF; DNA: TGCGCCAGCAGCCAAGATGAGCCCTCTGGAAACACCATATATTTT
size: .; J: TRBJ2-3; D: .; V: TRBV4-2; CDR3: CASSSRASGGDTQYF; DNA: TGTGCCAGCAGCTCCCGGGCCTCTGGTGGAGATACGCAGTATTTT
size: .; J: TRBJ2-7; D: TRBD1; V: TRBV28; CDR3: CASRPQGAHEQYF; DNA: TGTGCCAGCAGACCCCAGGGGGCCCACGAGCAGTACTTC
size: .; J: TRBJ1-2; D: TRBD1; V: TRBV5-4; CDR3: CASSDLDRGKGYTF; DNA: TGTGCCAGCAGCGATTTGGACAGGGGGAAGGGCTACACCTTC
size: .; J: TRBJ2-1; D: .; V: TRBV19; CDR3: CASSDRSDEQFF; DNA: TGTGCCAGTAGTGACAGGTCCGATGAGCAGTTCTTC
size: .; J: TRBJ2-1; D: TRBD2; V: TRBV5-6; CDR3: CASSLGEGSYNEQFF; DNA: TGTGCCAGCAGCTTAGGGGAGGGCTCCTACAATGAGCAGTTCTTC
size: once; J: TRBJ2-2; D: .; V: TRBV11-2; CDR3: CASTPGDGELFF; DNA: TGTGCCAGCACCCCGGGAGACGGGGAGCTGTTTTTT